The next 14 T cell receptor beta chains were all read from a single sample in a study of regulatory T cells in long-lasting Graves disease. Libraries of TCR beta came from iRepertoire HTBI primers plus Arm-PCR of CDR3 regions. TCRdb used MiXCR to reprocess the multiplex PCR reads, holding one entry per CDR3 protein. The sample records 400,000 to 450,000 distinct CDR3 sequences, 15% to 20% being singletons. Time point meaning: newly diagnosed GD, antithyroid drugs for less than 3 months. RNA extracted from PBMCs served as the sequencing template. This sample was also put to use in a study of T cells in Graves' hyperthyroidism and ophthalmopathy.

The sequencing used peripheral blood mononuclear cells (PBMCs), collected at new diagnosis, from a patient treated with antithyroid drugs. The receptors originated from a woman between 25 and 40 years old with Graves disease.

This clonotype showed up many times. In DNA, the CDR3 is TGTGCCAGCAGCTTTACCACAGGGGGCAGGGATCAGCCCCAGCATTTT. Protein: CASSFTTGGRDQPQHF. The chain joins TRBV7-9 to TRBJ1-5, with 9 bases fitting TRBD1. Germline CDR1 is SEHNR and CDR2 is FQNEAQ (reference sequence). This CDR3 is 16 amino acids long. V was clipped by 3 bases and J by 5 bases; unmatched bases: 8.

At least ten counts were recorded for this clonotype. The V call is TRBV3-1, the J call TRBJ2-5, with D unresolved. V shed 0 bases and J shed 7 bases, with 15 bases lying between them. CDR3 length: 15 amino acids. Germline-derived CDR1 and CDR2 are LGHDT and YNNKEL (reference sequence). The CDR3 region is CASSQDLSPGGTQYF. In DNA, the CDR3 is TGTGCCAGCAGCCAAGATCTAAGTCCCGGCGGGACCCAGTACTTC.

The chain employs TRBV6-9 and TRBJ2-3, with D perhaps matching TRBD2 (6 bases). The germline V gene encodes CDR1 MNHGY and CDR2 SVAAGI. V lost 3 bases and J lost 3, with 13 bases in between. The CDR3 spans 15 residues. The CDR3 DNA sequence: TGTGCCAGCAGTTACGGGGGAGATGGGACAGATACGCAGTATTTT. This gives the protein CASSYGGDGTDTQYF.

The gene calls are TRBV20-1 and TRBJ2-5; 11 bases line up with TRBD2. V lost 7 bases to trimming and J lost 5 bases; unmatched junction nucleotides: 3. Germline V CDR1 and CDR2: DFQATT, SNEGSKA (reference sequence). This CDR3 is 12 amino acids long. CDR3 in DNA: TGCAGTGAGGCTAGCGGGAGGGAGACCCAGTACTTC. This gives the protein CSEASGRETQYF.

This clonotype has a handful of counts. The chain couples TRBV2 to TRBJ1-3; the match to TRBD1 covers 8 bases. V lost 7 bases and J lost 1; bases outside the gene matches: 15. Germline assignment: CDR1 SNHLY and CDR2 FYNNEI. There are 18 residues in the CDR3. This CDR3 is CASTDNMYRGYSGNTIYF. CDR3 DNA sequence: TGTGCCAGCACGGACAATATGTACAGGGGGTATTCTGGAAACACCATATATTTT. The full variable domain, completed using reference TRBV2 and TRBJ1-3, is EPEVTQTPSHQVTQMGQEVILRCVPISNHLYFYWYRQILGQKVEFLVSFYNNEISEKSEIFDDQFSVERPDGSNFTLKIRSTKLEDSAMYFCASTDNMYRGYSGNTIYFGEGSWLTVV.

This clonotype was seen repeatedly, ten times or more. This chain links TRBV18 with TRBJ1-1, with a possible D match to TRBD1 (6 bases). Per the germline V gene, CDR1 is KGHSH and CDR2 is LQKENI. This CDR3 contains 14 residues. Trimming took 2 bases from V and 10 from J, leaving 17 bases between them. CDR3 loop: CASSPYRDTPAAFF. In DNA, the CDR3 is TGTGCCAGCTCACCATACCGGGACACCCCGGCAGCTTTCTTT.

This clonotype was counted ten times or more. The chain uses TRBV7-8 and TRBJ2-1; 11 nucleotides line up with TRBD2. V trimming: 5 bases; J trimming: 10 bases; junction bases outside the gene matches: 1. CDR1 and CDR2 (germline): SGHVS, FQNEAQ. CDR3 length equals 12 residues. The CDR3 loop reads CASSRLAGEQFF. CDR3 nucleotide sequence: TGTGCCAGCAGCCGACTAGCGGGGGAGCAGTTCTTC.

The sample holds a few counts of this clonotype. The chain combines TRBV12-3 or TRBV12-4 with TRBJ2-7; D remains ambiguous. Trimming cost V 3 bases and J 7 bases, with 16 bases left between them. The CDR3 has 14 residues. Written as DNA, the CDR3 is TGTGCCAGCAGTTTTATTCCCTCCCGGAATGAGCAGTACTTC. As protein: CASSFIPSRNEQYF.

Many counts were recorded for this clonotype. V and J are TRBV3-1 and TRBJ2-1; the D call may be TRBD1 or TRBD2 (5 bases each). Trimming stripped 9 bases from V and 2 bases from J, with 11 bases between. CDR3 size: 13 residues. Germline CDR1 is LGHDT and CDR2 is YNNKEL (reference sequence). The CDR3 region has the DNA TGTGCCAGTGAGGGGCAGACCTACAATGAGCAGTTCTTC. Translated: CASEGQTYNEQFF.

With respect to this clonotype: A far bigger clonotype differs at one base, so this is likely a read error. The rearrangement joins TRBV11-2 to TRBJ2-1; no definite D call. This CDR3 is built from 17 residues. The germline CDR1 and CDR2 sequences are SGHAT and FQNNGV. The CDR3 bases are TGCGCCAGCAGCCAAAGCCTTTCCGAGAGCTCCTACAATGAGCAGTTCTTC. Its protein product is CASSQSLSESSYNEQFF.

This clonotype was counted many times. The rearrangement uses TRBV20-1 and TRBJ2-3; D gene uncertain. CDR3 length: 12 residues. Germline V gives CDR1 DFQATT, CDR2 SNEGSKA (reference sequence). With 7 bases removed from V and 3 bases from J, the gap between germline ends came to 11 bases. The CDR3 DNA reads as TGCAGTGTAGCTAAGCAGACAGATACGCAGTATTTT. Translation gives CSVAKQTDTQYF.

This clonotype occurred a few times. This chain connects TRBV10-3 to TRBJ2-2; D unclear. Trimming took 8 bases from V and 4 from J, leaving 11 bases between them. The CDR3 runs to 13 residues. Germline CDR1 ENHRY, CDR2 SYGVKD. The CDR3 bases are TGTGCCATCGGCCCCGATGTCACCGGGGAGCTGTTTTTT. It translates to CAIGPDVTGELFF.

This clonotype has only one observation. This may be a read error: a much more frequent sequence differs by one nucleotide. V is TRBV18 and J is TRBJ1-5, with no clear D. V lost 5 bases to trimming and J lost 8 bases, with 13 bases between them. The CDR3 is made up of 13 amino acids. Germline CDR1 KGHSH, CDR2 LQKENI. The CDR3 DNA sequence: TGTGCCAGCTCAGCCAAGACATTTGAGCCCCAGCATTTT. Translating gives CASSAKTFEPQHF.

This clonotype was counted ten times or more. The V and J genes are TRBV2 and TRBJ2-5; D unclear. The V end lost 4 bases, the J end lost 3 bases, and 21 bases lay between the germline ends. Germline CDR1 is SNHLY and CDR2 is FYNNEI. The CDR3 covers 17 residues. In DNA, the CDR3 is TGTGCCAGCAGTGTGCCGAATCACCAACCGAAAAAAGAGACCCAGTACTTC. Its protein is CASSVPNHQPKKETQYF.